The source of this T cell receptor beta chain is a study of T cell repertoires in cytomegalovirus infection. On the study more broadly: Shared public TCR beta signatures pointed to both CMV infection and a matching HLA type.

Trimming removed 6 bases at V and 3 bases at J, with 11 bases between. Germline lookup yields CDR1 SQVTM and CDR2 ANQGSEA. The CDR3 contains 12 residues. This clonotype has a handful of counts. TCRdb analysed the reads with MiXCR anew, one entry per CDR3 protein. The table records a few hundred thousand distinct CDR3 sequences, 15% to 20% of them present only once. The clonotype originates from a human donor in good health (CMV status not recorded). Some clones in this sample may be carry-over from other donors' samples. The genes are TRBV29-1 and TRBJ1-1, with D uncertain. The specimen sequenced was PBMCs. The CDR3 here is CSVGGRDTEAFF. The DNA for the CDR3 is TGCAGCGTGGGTGGTAGGGACACTGAAGCTTTCTTT.